The 8 T cell receptor beta chains below come from one sample, sequenced in a study of blood T cell repertoires in COVID-19. Generated by immunoSEQ multiplex PCR, the TCRdb table keeps only in-frame clones and is missing some. In the table there are about 240,000 clones, approximately 83% of which are singletons. Sequences were obtained from PBMCs or T cells enriched from blood (not recorded which). Receptors originate from a woman aged 35 to 49 with acute COVID-19.

V is TRBV30 and J is TRBJ1-1, with no clear D. The CDR3 is made up of 17 amino acids. Trimming left V 0 bases short and J 1 base short, with 18 bases between. CDR1 is GTSNPN and CDR2 is SVGIG in the germline V gene (reference sequence). The CDR3 region is CAWSVGLAGGRNTEAFF. Written as DNA, the CDR3 is TGTGCCTGGAGTGTCGGTCTTGCTGGCGGGAGGAACACTGAAGCTTTCTTT.

The chain is built from TRBV25-1 and TRBJ2-7; 10 bases line up with TRBD2. The CDR3 contains 15 residues. Germline V gives CDR1 MGHDK, CDR2 SYGVNS. Unmatched junction bases numbered 3, after V lost 2 bases and J lost 2 bases. This chain's CDR3 is CASSEKAGGTYEQYF. The CDR3 DNA sequence: TGTGCCAGCAGTGAAAAAGCGGGAGGGACCTACGAGCAGTACTTC.

The V gene is TRBV2, the J gene TRBJ1-1; 11 bases align to TRBD1. This CDR3 has 17 amino acids. The junction had 16 bases not matched to a gene; V was cut back by 7 bases and J by 6 bases. Germline lookup yields CDR1 SNHLY and CDR2 FYNNEI. CDR3 protein: CASNPKLPGQGAAEAFF. As DNA, the CDR3 is TGTGCCAGCAACCCAAAGCTACCCGGACAGGGGGCGGCTGAAGCTTTCTTT. Combining the CDR3 with reference TRBV2 and TRBJ1-1 gives the whole variable domain EPEVTQTPSHQVTQMGQEVILRCVPISNHLYFYWYRQILGQKVEFLVSFYNNEISEKSEIFDDQFSVERPDGSNFTLKIRSTKLEDSAMYFCASNPKLPGQGAAEAFFGQGTRLTVV.

This chain links TRBV4-1 with TRBJ2-3, with 7 positions matching TRBD2. This CDR3 is 11 amino acids long. Per germline, CDR1 MGHRA and CDR2 YSYEKL. Trimming took 6 bases from V and 12 from J; bases not matched to a gene: 6. CDR3 sequence (DNA): TGCGCCAGCAGATTTCTAGCGGCCCAGTATTTT. This sequence encodes CASRFLAAQYF.

The rearrangement uses TRBV5-1 and TRBJ2-1; 7 nucleotides line up with TRBD1. Germline CDR1 SGHRS, CDR2 YFSETQ. Germline trimming cut 2 bases from V and 4 bases from J; bases unmatched to any gene: 3. The CDR3 is 14 residues long. The DNA for the CDR3 is TGCGCCAGCAGCTTAACAGGGGTTTACAATGAGCAGTTCTTC. This translates into CASSLTGVYNEQFF.

This chain connects TRBV4-1 to TRBJ2-1; 7 bases line up with TRBD2. J lost 0 bases, V lost 1 base, and 6 bases had no gene match. The CDR3 spans 17 residues. Looked up from germline, CDR1 is MGHRA and CDR2 is YSYEKL. Here the CDR3 DNA reads TGCGCCAGCAGCCAAGTCAGCGGGAAGAGCTCCTACAATGAGCAGTTCTTC. Its translation is CASSQVSGKSSYNEQFF.

The chain uses TRBV12-5 and TRBJ1-5; the match to TRBD1 covers 8 bases. J lost 5 bases, V lost 5 bases, and 17 bases had no gene match. CDR1 is LGHNT, CDR2 FRNRAP, per germline. The CDR3 sequence is 18 residues long. The CDR3 DNA sequence: TGTGCTAGTGGTCTGACTAATGTGGACAGGGCAATAGATCAGCCCCAGCATTTT. Protein product: CASGLTNVDRAIDQPQHF. The whole variable domain, filled in from reference TRBV12-5 and TRBJ1-5, reads DARVTQTPRHKVTEMGQEVTMRCQPILGHNTVFWYRQTMMQGLELLAYFRNRAPLDDSGMPKDRFSAEMPDATLATLKIQPSEPRDSAVYFCASGLTNVDRAIDQPQHFGDGTRLSIL.

This chain connects TRBV19 to TRBJ1-3; 7 nucleotides line up with TRBD1. Trimming removed 3 bases from V and 5 bases from J; junction bases left unmatched: 4. Germline-derived CDR1 and CDR2 are LNHDA and SQIVND (reference sequence). The CDR3 has 14 amino acids. The CDR3 DNA follows: TGTGCCAGTAGTATGGGACAGAACCGAAACACCATATATTTT. Its protein product is CASSMGQNRNTIYF.